This T cell receptor beta chain comes out of a study of graft-versus-host responses after intestinal transplantation. Overall study context: Each transplant was multivisceral, liver-intestinal, or isolated intestinal. Tacrolimus and steroids were given for about three years to all recipients after anti-thymocyte globulin induction. General study results and limits: Detection of GvH clones occurred in recipient marrow, and some had their first appearance in ileum or blood. Allografts of patients with graft-donor T cell macrochimerism showed high graft-versus-host to host-versus-graft clone ratios.

Profiling relied on immunoSEQ multiplex PCR, and the TCRdb table lists in-frame clones only, not all of them. Of tens of thousands of clones listed, roughly 96% are singletons. The CDR3 has 15 amino acids. CDR1 and CDR2 from the germline V gene are SGHKS and YYEKEE (reference sequence). V shed 3 bases and J shed 5 bases, with 17 bases lying between them. With regard to this clone: Antigen unknown.

V gene TRBV5-5 combines with J gene TRBJ2-5; no definite D call. This TCR derives from a human donor who was the organ donor for an intestinal transplant. The specimen was unstimulated CD8+ T cells sorted from spleen or lymph node cells, collected before transplant. CDR3 amino acids: CASSYLVAGWETQYF. The CDR3 DNA is TGTGCCAGCAGCTACCTAGTGGCCGGGTGGGAGACCCAGTACTTC.